The 7 T cell receptor beta chains below come from one sample, sequenced in a study of T cells after yellow fever vaccination. TCRdb re-analysed the 5' RACE reads in MiXCR, keeping a single row per CDR3 protein. Of 450,000 to 550,000 distinct CDR3 sequences listed, about a fifth are singletons. Sequenced here: PBMCs, sampled 15 days after the yellow fever booster vaccination. All receptors come from a man aged 30 to 39 who received the YFV17D yellow fever vaccine.

The chain has TRBV9 and TRBJ2-1; no clear D. V was trimmed by 0 bases and J by 6 bases, leaving 13 bases between them. This CDR3 contains 15 residues. Germline-derived CDR1 and CDR2 are SGDLS and YYNGEE. CDR3 bases: TGTGCCAGCAGCGTAGCCGGATCGAAGGGCAATGAGCAGTTCTTC. Residues: CASSVAGSKGNEQFF.

This clonotype was counted a few times. The chain joins TRBV4-3 to TRBJ2-1; TRBD1 matches at 10 bases. With V trimmed by 4 bases and J by 7 bases, 7 bases remained unmatched. The CDR3 has 15 residues. Germline V gene sequence: CDR1 LGHNA, CDR2 YSLEER. The CDR3 nucleotides are TGCGCCAGCAGCCTCGAGGACAGGGGGTCGAATGAGCAGTTCTTC. Its translation is CASSLEDRGSNEQFF.

In its sample, this clonotype was seen a few times. The chain links TRBV10-1 to TRBJ2-3; D is possibly TRBD2 (5 bases). Germline lookup yields CDR1 WNHNN and CDR2 SYGVQD (reference sequence). The CDR3 covers 16 residues. Trimming took off 0 bases at V and 4 bases at J, with 14 bases between the two ends. The CDR3 DNA sequence: TGCGCCAGCAGTGAGTCGGAGAGGGAGTCGTCAGATACGCAGTATTTT. Amino acids: CASSESERESSDTQYF.

This clonotype has only a few counts. This chain connects TRBV21-1 to TRBJ2-3; the DNA was not used to check the table's D call, TRBD1. TRBV21-1 is annotated as a pseudogene. The CDR3 consists of 14 residues. The chain's CDR3 is CASSRTGRTDTQYF. DNA of the CDR3: TGTGCCAGCAGCCGGACAGGACGCACAGATACGCAGTATTTT.

In this sample, this clonotype turned up a few times. This sequence joins TRBV7-9 and TRBJ2-1, with a possible D match to TRBD2 (5 bases). CDR3 length: 15 amino acids. V was shortened by 2 bases and J by 5 bases, with 13 bases between the two germline ends. Germline loops: CDR1 SEHNR, CDR2 FQNEAQ (reference sequence). CDR3 nucleotides: TGTGCCAGCAGCTTAATTGGTCCTAGCCACAATGAGCAGTTCTTC. Residues: CASSLIGPSHNEQFF.

The chain combines TRBV7-9 with TRBJ2-1; 7 bases fit TRBD2. Germline CDR1 SEHNR, CDR2 FQNEAQ (reference sequence). This CDR3 is 16 amino acids long. The trim removed 4 bases at V and 6 bases at J, leaving 12 bases unmatched. In DNA form, the CDR3 reads TGTGCCAGCAGCTCACGGAGTGGGAGGGGTATCAATGAGCAGTTCTTC. Amino acids: CASSSRSGRGINEQFF. Full variable domain (rest looked up from reference TRBV7-9 and TRBJ2-1): DTGVSQNPRHKITKRGQNVTFRCDPISEHNRLYWYRQTLGQGPEFLTYFQNEAQLEKSRLLSDRFSAERPKGSFSTLEIQRTEQGDSAMYLCASSSRSGRGINEQFFGPGTRLTVL.

The chain recombines TRBV7-6 with TRBJ2-1; 7 bases map to TRBD2. CDR1 and CDR2 from the germline V gene are SGHVS and FNYEAQ. V lost 6 bases to trimming and J lost 7 bases; unmatched junction nucleotides: 21. This CDR3 region has 18 residues. The CDR3 loop is CASRPSIPALRERNEQFF. The CDR3 region has the DNA TGTGCCAGCAGGCCCAGTATTCCTGCGCTGCGGGAGCGGAATGAGCAGTTCTTC. Complete variable domain (other parts from reference TRBV7-6 and TRBJ2-1): GAGVSQSPRYKVTKRGQDVALRCDPISGHVSLYWYRQALGQGPEFLTYFNYEAQQDKSGLPNDRFSAERPEGSISTLTIQRTEQRDSAMYRCASRPSIPALRERNEQFFGPGTRLTVL.